Listed below are T cell receptor beta chains from one sample, sequenced in a study of early T cells in non-severe SARS-CoV-2 infection. Each CDR3 protein is one row after TCRdb ran MiXCR on the 5' RACE reads. The sample holds tens of thousands of distinct CDR3 sequences, 3% to 4% seen once. Source material: whole blood. Every receptor here comes from an adult who was a healthcare worker with PCR-confirmed SARS-CoV-2 infection or an uninfected control (not recorded which). Both conserved end residues are part of each CDR3. D genes are given only for firm matches. Only part of the rows carry a size: once, few, many, or a class if the clone is expanded.

few,TRBV3-1,TRBJ2-1,TRBD2,CASSQESLAGGQFF,TGTGCCAGCAGCCAAGAGTCGCTAGCGGGAGGCCAGTTCTTC
many,TRBV6-5,TRBJ1-5,-,CASRTDPRSEPQHF,TGTGCCAGCAGGACTGATCCACGGAGCGAGCCCCAGCATTTT
-,TRBV11-2,TRBJ2-4,-,CVNSLRDPKNIQYF,TGTGTCAACAGCCTTCGGGACCCAAAAAACATTCAGTACTTC
-,TRBV7-8,TRBJ2-3,-,CASSFQSLSTPDTQYF,TGTGCCAGCAGTTTTCAGTCCCTTTCCACCCCAGATACGCAGTATTTT
many,TRBV24-1,TRBJ1-2,-,CATSDGYGYTF,TGTGCCACCAGTGATGGTTATGGCTACACCTTC
many,TRBV20-1,TRBJ2-1,-,CSASLRSSYNEQFF,TGCAGTGCTAGTCTAAGGAGCTCCTACAATGAGCAGTTCTTC
many,TRBV20-1,TRBJ2-5,-,CSVPVGETQYF,TGCAGTGTGCCAGTCGGGGAGACCCAGTACTTC
many,TRBV7-9,TRBJ1-4,TRBD1,CASSPPGQGGTNEKLFF,TGTGCCAGCAGCCCTCCGGGACAGGGGGGGACTAATGAAAAACTGTTTTTT
many,TRBV29-1,TRBJ2-3,TRBD1,CSSDTGTGQYF,TGCAGCTCGGATACCGGGACAGGCCAGTATTTT
many,TRBV27,TRBJ2-2,-,CASSGQFNTGELFF,TGTGCCAGCAGCGGACAGTTCAACACCGGGGAGCTGTTTTTT
many,TRBV29-1,TRBJ1-1,-,CSVSGRTEAFF,TGCAGCGTATCTGGGCGCACTGAAGCTTTCTTT
many,TRBV11-2,TRBJ2-1,-,CASSLDQSSYNEQFF,TGTGCCAGCAGCTTAGATCAGAGCTCCTACAATGAGCAGTTCTTC
many,TRBV5-1,TRBJ2-5,TRBD2,CASSLAGTSGGPSQETQYF,TGCGCCAGCAGCTTGGCCGGGACTAGCGGGGGGCCTTCCCAAGAGACCCAGTACTTC
many,TRBV20-1,TRBJ2-2,TRBD1,CSASTGGSGGELFF,TGCAGTGCTAGTACAGGGGGCTCTGGCGGGGAGCTGTTTTTT
many,TRBV28,TRBJ1-5,-,CASSLNSQPQHF,TGTGCCAGCAGTTTGAACTCCCAGCCCCAGCATTTT
many,TRBV7-8,TRBJ2-7,-,CASSLDWGWREQYF,TGTGCCAGCAGCTTAGATTGGGGCTGGAGAGAGCAGTACTTC
many,TRBV28,TRBJ2-7,TRBD2,CASSSGLAVYEQYF,TGTGCCAGCAGTTCAGGACTAGCGGTCTACGAGCAGTACTTC
-,TRBV5-1,TRBJ1-5,-,CASSLQGYSNQPQHF,TGCGCCAGCAGCTTACAAGGGTATAGCAATCAGCCCCAGCATTTT
many,TRBV7-2,TRBJ2-2,-,CASSPHRPGELFF,TGTGCCAGCAGCCCCCATCGTCCCGGGGAGCTGTTTTTT
many,TRBV19,TRBJ2-1,TRBD2,CASSGLAGVYNEQFF,TGTGCCAGTAGTGGGCTAGCGGGAGTGTACAATGAGCAGTTCTTC
many,TRBV7-8,TRBJ2-1,-,CASSLMREPSSYNEQFF,TGTGCCAGCAGCTTAATGAGGGAACCGAGCTCCTACAATGAGCAGTTCTTC
many,TRBV6-6,TRBJ2-3,-,CATKSTSGSTDTQYF,TGTGCCACCAAAAGTACCTCGGGGAGCACAGATACGCAGTATTTT
many,TRBV24-1,TRBJ1-1,TRBD1,CATSGQGNTEAFF,TGTGCCACCAGTGGACAGGGGAACACTGAAGCTTTCTTT
many,TRBV6-1,TRBJ2-4,TRBD2,CASSEWAAGRNIQYF,TGTGCCAGCAGTGAATGGGCAGCGGGAAGGAACATTCAGTACTTC
many,TRBV12-3/TRBV12-4,TRBJ2-1,TRBD1,CASSLWSGGAIQFF,TGTGCCAGCAGTTTATGGTCAGGGGGCGCGATTCAGTTCTTC
many,TRBV18,TRBJ1-5,-,CASSPRGDQPQHF,TGTGCCAGCTCACCACGGGGGGATCAGCCCCAGCATTTT
many,TRBV29-1,TRBJ2-7,TRBD1,CSVGQGASGYEQYF,TGCAGCGTTGGGCAGGGGGCATCAGGGTACGAGCAGTACTTC
many,TRBV23-1,TRBJ2-7,-,CIPSQPFYEQYF,TGCATTCCATCCCAACCCTTCTACGAGCAGTACTTC
-,TRBV30,TRBJ1-3,-,CAWSGRDGRGNTIYF,TGTGCCTGGAGTGGAAGAGACGGCAGAGGAAACACCATATATTTT
many,TRBV6-1,TRBJ2-7,TRBD1,CASSPGTGDPYEQYF,TGTGCCAGCAGTCCTGGGACAGGGGATCCCTACGAGCAGTACTTC
many,TRBV5-1,TRBJ2-7,TRBD2,CASSLGPRGREGYYEQYF,TGCGCCAGCAGCTTGGGGCCAAGGGGACGGGAGGGTTACTACGAGCAGTACTTC
-,TRBV9,TRBJ2-7,-,CASSVAQGDNEQYF,TGTGCCAGCAGCGTAGCACAGGGCGATAACGAGCAGTACTTC
few,TRBV7-2,TRBJ2-7,-,CASSPDSPFYEQYF,TGTGCCAGCAGCCCGGACTCTCCTTTCTACGAGCAGTACTTC
many,TRBV5-5,TRBJ2-7,-,CASSLHRSEQYF,TGTGCCAGCAGCTTGCATAGATCCGAGCAGTACTTC
-,TRBV7-3,TRBJ2-5,TRBD2,CASSLRLAAGETQYF,TGTGCCAGCAGCTTACGCCTAGCGGCGGGGGAGACCCAGTACTTC
few,TRBV6-6,TRBJ2-5,-,CASSYEAGYPATQYF,TGTGCCAGCAGTTACGAGGCGGGCTACCCGGCGACCCAGTACTTC
many,TRBV6-5,TRBJ2-2,TRBD2,CASSYSGSIGRGGELFF,TGTGCCAGCAGTTACTCCGGGAGCATCGGGAGGGGCGGGGAGCTGTTTTTT
many,TRBV10-2,TRBJ1-5,-,CASTSGRAQPQHF,TGCGCCAGCACCTCCGGGAGGGCGCAGCCCCAGCATTTT
medium-sized,TRBV7-2,TRBJ2-6,-,CASSLAGDLSGANVLTF,TGTGCCAGCAGCTTAGCGGGGGACCTCTCTGGGGCCAACGTCCTGACTTTC
few,TRBV7-9,TRBJ1-5,-,CASSSGYSNQPQHF,TGTGCCAGCAGCTCAGGGTATAGCAATCAGCCCCAGCATTTT
-,TRBV7-2,TRBJ2-7,TRBD2,CASSRLAGLSSYEQYF,TGTGCCAGCAGCCGGCTAGCGGGCCTTTCCTCCTACGAGCAGTACTTC
many,TRBV20-1,TRBJ2-3,TRBD2,CSARTSGLTDTQYF,TGCAGTGCTAGAACTAGCGGGCTCACAGATACGCAGTATTTT
few,TRBV7-7,TRBJ2-2,-,CASSLGSSGELFF,TGTGCTAGCAGCTTGGGGAGCTCCGGGGAGCTGTTTTTT
many,TRBV18,TRBJ2-7,-,CASSPPGMSYEQYF,TGTGCCAGCTCACCACCCGGGATGAGCTACGAGCAGTACTTC
few,TRBV18,TRBJ2-7,-,CASSPPQEGQYEQYF,TGTGCCAGCTCACCACCGCAGGAGGGCCAGTACGAGCAGTACTTC
-,TRBV18,TRBJ2-7,-,CASSPPRPGGRPRYEQYF,TGTGCCAGCTCACCACCACGCCCCGGGGGACGGCCTCGCTACGAGCAGTACTTC
many,TRBV30,TRBJ1-4,-,CAWSSTGWTNEKLFF,TGTGCCTGGAGCTCGACAGGCTGGACTAATGAAAAACTGTTTTTT
many,TRBV9,TRBJ2-3,TRBD2,CASSGVGGGGTDTQYF,TGTGCCAGCAGCGGCGTGGGCGGGGGAGGCACAGATACGCAGTATTTT
few,TRBV20-1,TRBJ2-7,TRBD2,CSASSLEWTSDEQYF,TGCAGTGCTAGCTCCCTCGAATGGACTAGCGACGAGCAGTACTTC
many,TRBV3-1,TRBJ1-1,-,CASSQDGGFPEAFF,TGTGCCAGCAGCCAAGATGGGGGGTTCCCTGAAGCTTTCTTT
many,TRBV12-2,TRBJ1-1,-,CASRPRGVRHTEAFF,TGTGCAAGTCGCCCCCGGGGAGTCAGGCACACTGAAGCTTTCTTT
many,TRBV28,TRBJ2-5,TRBD1,CASSSPRDSQETQYF,TGTGCCAGCAGTTCGCCCCGGGACAGCCAAGAGACCCAGTACTTC
many,TRBV30,TRBJ2-6,-,CAWSTGANVLTF,TGTGCCTGGAGTACTGGGGCCAACGTCCTGACTTTC
-,TRBV7-7,TRBJ2-5,TRBD2,CASSLGVLAGAQETQYF,TGTGCTAGCAGCTTAGGGGTACTAGCGGGGGCCCAAGAGACCCAGTACTTC
-,TRBV11-2,TRBJ2-3,TRBD2,CASSLDPGGGSTDTQYF,TGTGCCAGCAGCTTAGATCCGGGCGGGGGATCAACAGATACGCAGTATTTT
many,TRBV10-2,TRBJ2-7,-,CASSESGVWGTPDSYEQYF,TGCGCCAGCAGTGAGTCCGGTGTCTGGGGGACCCCTGACTCCTACGAGCAGTACTTC
-,TRBV4-1,TRBJ2-7,-,CASSHDPAGGYEQYF,TGCGCCAGCAGCCATGATCCTGCGGGCGGCTACGAGCAGTACTTC